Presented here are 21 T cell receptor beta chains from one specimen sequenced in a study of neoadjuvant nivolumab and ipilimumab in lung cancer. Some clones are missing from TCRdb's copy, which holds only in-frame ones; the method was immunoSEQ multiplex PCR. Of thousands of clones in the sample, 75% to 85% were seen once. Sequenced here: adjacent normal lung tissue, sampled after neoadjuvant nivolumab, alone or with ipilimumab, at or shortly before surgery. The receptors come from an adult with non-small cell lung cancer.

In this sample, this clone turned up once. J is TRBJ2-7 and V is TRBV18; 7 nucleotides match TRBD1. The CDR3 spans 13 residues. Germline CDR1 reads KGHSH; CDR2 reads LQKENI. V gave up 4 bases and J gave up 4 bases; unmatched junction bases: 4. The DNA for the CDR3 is TGTGCCAGCTCACGGGGACAGACATACGAGCAGTACTTC. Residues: CASSRGQTYEQYF. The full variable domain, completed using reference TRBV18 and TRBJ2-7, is NAGVMQNPRHLVRRRGQEARLRCSPMKGHSHVYWYRQLPEEGLKFMVYLQKENIIDESGMPKERFSAEFPKEGPSILRIQQVVRGDSAAYFCASSRGQTYEQYFGPGTRLTVT.

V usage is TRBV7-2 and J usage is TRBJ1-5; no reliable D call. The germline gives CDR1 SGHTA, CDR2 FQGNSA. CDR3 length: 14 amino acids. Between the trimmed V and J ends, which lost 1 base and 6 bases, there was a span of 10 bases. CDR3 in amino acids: CASSLGPGLQPQHF. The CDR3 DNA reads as TGTGCCAGCAGCTTAGGTCCCGGCCTTCAGCCCCAGCATTTT. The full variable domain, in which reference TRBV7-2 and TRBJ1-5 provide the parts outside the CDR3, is GAGVSQSPSNKVTEKGKDVELRCDPISGHTALYWYRQSLGQGLEFLIYFQGNSAPDKSGLPSDRFSAERTGGSVSTLTIQRTQQEDSAVYLCASSLGPGLQPQHFGDGTRLSIL.

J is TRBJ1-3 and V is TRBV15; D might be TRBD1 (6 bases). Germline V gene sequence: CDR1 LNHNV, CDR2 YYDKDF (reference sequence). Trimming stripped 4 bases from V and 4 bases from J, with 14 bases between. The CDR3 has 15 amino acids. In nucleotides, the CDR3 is TGTGCCACCAGCATCCGCCGACAGGAGGGAAACACCATATATTTT. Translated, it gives CATSIRRQEGNTIYF.

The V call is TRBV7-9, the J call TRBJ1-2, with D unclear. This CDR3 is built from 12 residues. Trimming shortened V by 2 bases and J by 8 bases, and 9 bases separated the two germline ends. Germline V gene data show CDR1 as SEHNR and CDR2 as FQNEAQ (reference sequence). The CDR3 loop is CASSLQLEGYTF. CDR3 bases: TGTGCCAGCAGCTTACAACTGGAGGGCTACACCTTC.

The CDR3 spells CASSEIGTEQFF. The CDR3 bases are TGTGCCAGCAGTGAAATTGGCACCGAGCAGTTCTTC. The J gene is TRBJ2-1, the V gene TRBV2; unclear D gene. V gave up 2 bases and J gave up 10 bases, with 9 bases separating them. This CDR3 is 12 amino acids long. The germline gives CDR1 SNHLY, CDR2 FYNNEI. The full variable domain, its missing parts supplied by reference TRBV2 and TRBJ2-1, is EPEVTQTPSHQVTQMGQEVILRCVPISNHLYFYWYRQILGQKVEFLVSFYNNEISEKSEIFDDQFSVERPDGSNFTLKIRSTKLEDSAMYFCASSEIGTEQFFGPGTRLTVL.

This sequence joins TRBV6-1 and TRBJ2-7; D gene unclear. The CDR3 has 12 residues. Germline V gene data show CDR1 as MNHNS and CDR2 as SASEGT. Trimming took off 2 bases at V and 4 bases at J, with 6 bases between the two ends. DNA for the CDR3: TGTGCCAGCAGTGAACCCGGATACGAGCAGTACTTC. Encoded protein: CASSEPGYEQYF.

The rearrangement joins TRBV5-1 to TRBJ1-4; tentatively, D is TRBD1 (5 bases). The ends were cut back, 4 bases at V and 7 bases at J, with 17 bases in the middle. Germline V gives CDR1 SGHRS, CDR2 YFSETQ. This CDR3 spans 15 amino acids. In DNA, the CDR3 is TGCGCCAGCAGCGTCAGTCGGGGCCGAGGTGAAAAACTGTTTTTT. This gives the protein CASSVSRGRGEKLFF.

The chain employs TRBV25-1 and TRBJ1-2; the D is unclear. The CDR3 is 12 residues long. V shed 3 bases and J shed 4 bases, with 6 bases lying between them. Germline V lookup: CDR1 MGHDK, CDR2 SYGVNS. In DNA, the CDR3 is TGTGCCAGCAGTGAGCCCAGCTATGGCTACACCTTC. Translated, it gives CASSEPSYGYTF.

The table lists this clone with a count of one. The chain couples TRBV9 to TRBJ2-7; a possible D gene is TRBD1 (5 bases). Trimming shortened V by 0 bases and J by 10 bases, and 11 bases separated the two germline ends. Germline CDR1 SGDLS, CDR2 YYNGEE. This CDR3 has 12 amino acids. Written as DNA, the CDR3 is TGTGCCAGCAGCGTAGGAGAGACAGAACAGTACTTC. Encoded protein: CASSVGETEQYF.

CDR3 in DNA: TGTGCCAGCTCACCACTGAGAAGCAATGAGCAGTTCTTC. This translates into CASSPLRSNEQFF. The gene calls are TRBV18 and TRBJ2-1; D not certain. V was shortened by 1 base and J by 6 bases, with 7 bases between the two germline ends. CDR3 length: 13 residues. The germline V gene encodes CDR1 KGHSH and CDR2 LQKENI.

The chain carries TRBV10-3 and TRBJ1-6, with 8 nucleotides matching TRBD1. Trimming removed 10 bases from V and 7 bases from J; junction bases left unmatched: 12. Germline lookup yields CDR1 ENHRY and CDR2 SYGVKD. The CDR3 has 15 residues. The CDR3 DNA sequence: TGTGCCACCTCCCCGGACAGGGACGTCAATTCACCCCTCCACTTT. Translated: CATSPDRDVNSPLHF.

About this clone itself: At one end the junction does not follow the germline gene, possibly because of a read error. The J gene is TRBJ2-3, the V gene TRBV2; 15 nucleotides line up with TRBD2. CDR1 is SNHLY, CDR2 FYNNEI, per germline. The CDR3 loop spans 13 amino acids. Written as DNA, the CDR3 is TGTGCCAGCAGTGAAATCCCGGGACTAGCGGGGGGTTTT. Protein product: CASSEIPGLAGGF.

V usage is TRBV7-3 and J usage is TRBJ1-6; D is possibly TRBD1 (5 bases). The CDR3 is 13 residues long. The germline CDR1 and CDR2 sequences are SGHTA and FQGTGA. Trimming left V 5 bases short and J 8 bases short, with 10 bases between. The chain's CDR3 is CASSTTGDSPLHF. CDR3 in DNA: TGTGCCAGCAGCACTACAGGAGATTCACCCCTCCACTTT.

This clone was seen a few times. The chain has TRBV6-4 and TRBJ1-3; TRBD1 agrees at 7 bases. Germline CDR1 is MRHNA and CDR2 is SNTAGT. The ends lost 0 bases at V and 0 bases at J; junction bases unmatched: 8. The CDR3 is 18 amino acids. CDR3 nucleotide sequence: TGTGCCAGCAGTGACTCGACGGGACAGACGATCTCTGGAAACACCATATATTTT. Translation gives CASSDSTGQTISGNTIYF.

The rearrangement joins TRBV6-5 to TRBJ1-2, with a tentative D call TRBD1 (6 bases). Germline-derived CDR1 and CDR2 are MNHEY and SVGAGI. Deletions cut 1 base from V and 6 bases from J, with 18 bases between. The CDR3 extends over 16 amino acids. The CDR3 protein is CASSYLVQGPLDGYTF. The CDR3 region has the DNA TGTGCCAGCAGTTACTTGGTTCAGGGGCCATTGGATGGCTACACCTTC.

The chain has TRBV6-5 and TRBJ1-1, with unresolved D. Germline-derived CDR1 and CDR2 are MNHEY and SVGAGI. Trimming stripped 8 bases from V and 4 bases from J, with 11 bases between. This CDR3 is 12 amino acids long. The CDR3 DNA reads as TGTGCCAGCGGCCCCCGGGGCACTGAAGCTTTCTTT. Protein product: CASGPRGTEAFF.

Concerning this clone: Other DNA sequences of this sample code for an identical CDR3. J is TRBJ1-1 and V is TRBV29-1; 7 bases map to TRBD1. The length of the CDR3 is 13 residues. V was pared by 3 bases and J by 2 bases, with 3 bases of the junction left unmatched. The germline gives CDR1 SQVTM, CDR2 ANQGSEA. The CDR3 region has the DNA TGCAGCGTTGACCGACAGGGAAACACTGAAGCTTTCTTT. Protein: CSVDRQGNTEAFF.

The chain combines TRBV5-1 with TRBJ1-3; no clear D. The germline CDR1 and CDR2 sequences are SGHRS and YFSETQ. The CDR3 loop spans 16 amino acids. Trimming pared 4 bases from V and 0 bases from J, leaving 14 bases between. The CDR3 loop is CASSLTGLDSGNTIYF. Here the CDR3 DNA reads TGCGCCAGCAGCCTCACTGGCCTGGACTCTGGAAACACCATATATTTT.

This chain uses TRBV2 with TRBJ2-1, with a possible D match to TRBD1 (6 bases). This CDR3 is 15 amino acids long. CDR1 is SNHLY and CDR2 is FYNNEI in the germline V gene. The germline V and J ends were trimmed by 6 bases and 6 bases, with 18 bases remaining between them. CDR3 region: CASSELTTGSNEQFF. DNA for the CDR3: TGTGCCAGCAGCGAACTAACCACAGGGAGCAATGAGCAGTTCTTC.

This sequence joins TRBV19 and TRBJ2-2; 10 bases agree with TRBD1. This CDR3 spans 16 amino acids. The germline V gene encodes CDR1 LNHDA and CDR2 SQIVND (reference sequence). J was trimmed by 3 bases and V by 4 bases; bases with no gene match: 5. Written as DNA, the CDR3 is TGTGCCAGTAGTACCCGGACAGGGGGGGACACCGGGGAGCTGTTTTTT. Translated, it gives CASSTRTGGDTGELFF.

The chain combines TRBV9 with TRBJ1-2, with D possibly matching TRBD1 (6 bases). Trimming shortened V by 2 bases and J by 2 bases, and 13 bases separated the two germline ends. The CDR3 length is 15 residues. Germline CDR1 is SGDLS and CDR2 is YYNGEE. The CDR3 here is CASSVQGQRNYGYTF. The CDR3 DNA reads TGTGCCAGCAGCGTCCAGGGGCAGAGGAACTATGGCTACACCTTC.